This T cell receptor beta chain stems from a study of T cell responses to AZD1222 COVID-19 vaccine (dated by TCRdb to about 2021). About the full investigation: AZD1222 recipients given second doses at about 4 weeks or at about 12 weeks were pooled, since spike-specific TCR depth and breadth were not found to differ between the two schedules. A total of 230 to 250 trial participants underwent TCR sequencing, of whom about 200 received two doses of AZD1222 and 26 received two doses of the MenACWY control vaccine. Enrollment into the trials was organized by age into subgroups of 18-55, 56-69 and 70-plus years, and those subgroups contained approximately 150, 30 and 60 TCR-sequenced participants, respectively.

The CDR3 regions of human TCRbeta chains were subjected to immunosequencing. For the original study's pipeline: TCRs in the repertoires were compared against a reference library of SARS-CoV-2-specific TCRs that had been generated with the MIRA antigen-specificity platform. Breadth was defined as the fraction of unique TCRs that were SARS-CoV-2-associated. Depth was defined as the fraction of total T cells that were SARS-CoV-2-associated. Using the MIRA data, every spike-specific TCR was mapped to the spike region that the TCR reacted to and assigned to either a CD4 or a CD8 class. Log10-transformed breadth and depth values were compared by one-way ANOVA with Sidak's multiple comparisons tests. Sourced from immuneACCESS, this table was stored by TCRdb with only in-frame sequences that have V and J called. A share of the clones is absent; for the studies checked, an unresolved V gene accounts for under half, and the remainder has no known explanation. From that table come the V and J calls and clone size; the DNA was used to work out D and trimming. This sample comprises 140,000 to 150,000 clones, over 75% of them detected only once. Together, the top ten hold about 1.3% of the sample.

The sample's time point label, decoded: baseline before first vaccination. Vaccinee samples came from UK trials COV001 and COV002, including a single-blind randomized controlled phase 2/3 trial of AZD1222 (ChAdOx1 nCoV-19) in healthy adults. For TCRbeta chain sequencing, PBMC samples were collected from trial participants at day 0 and at day 28 after the second dose. About this clone itself: Its binding antigen is unknown. No base quality values were provided; no much bigger clone lies one nucleotide off.

Study-wide conclusions, independent of this receptor: Nearly half of unique spike-specific TCRs reportedly recognized epitopes outside regions mutated in the B.1.351 and B.1.1.7 variants. Because no samples from the day 14 peak response were available, repertoires could be characterized only after the peak T cell response. Conclusions about previously exposed vaccinees are limited, since just five to seven AZD1222 recipients were seropositive for SARS-CoV-2 at baseline. Most participants were white British and females outnumbered males, and the authors suggested that clonal diversity may have been underestimated. Vaccine-associated CD4 TCRs spanned the whole spike protein, with dominant responses in regions 160-218 and 743-854. A significant rise in spike-specific TCR breadth and depth was observed after two AZD1222 doses relative to day 0 and relative to MenACWY recipients. The 56-69-year group was small, and its depth increase did not reach significance, likely because of low power.

Counted from cysteine to phenylalanine, this CDR3 has 15 amino acids. Only the CDR3 DNA stays, 45 bases, in frame from base 1. Per the germline V gene (reference sequence), LGHDT is the CDR1 and YNNKEL is the CDR2. Trimming accounts for 4 bases at V and 1 base at J, while the number of junction bases matched to no gene is 3. This chain is built from TRBV3-1 (or the pseudogene TRBV3-2) and TRBJ1-1; 10 nucleotides in the junction match TRBD1. This specimen was peripheral blood, taken on day 0 of AZD1222 vaccination. The receptor was derived from an adult in good health. The CDR3 amino acid sequence is: CASSLRDRGNTEAFF. The bases are TGTGCCAGCAGCCTGCGGGACAGGGGGAACACTGAAGCTTTCTTT.